The present entry profiles one T cell receptor (beta chain) with its context. Looked up from germline, CDR1 is SGHAT and CDR2 is FQNNGV. The germline V and J ends were trimmed by 1 base and 7 bases, with 14 bases remaining between them. CDR3 size: 14 residues. The data stem from a study of shared clonotypes between healthy human individuals. The study separated CD4+ cells into CD45RA+ naive and CD45RA-negative memory subsets. The assay was immunoSEQ multiplex PCR, and TCRdb's table has in-frame clones only and misses some. The data show about 2.4 million clones, just over 90% seen once. J is TRBJ2-7 and V is TRBV11-2; D may be TRBD1 (5 bases). The receptor's source is a man younger than 35 in good health. The sequencing input was naive CD4+ T cells sorted from blood. The sample's subset: CD45RA+ positively selected. The CDR3 DNA reads TGTGCCAGCAGCTTAGTCTCTACAGGTACGGAGCAGTACTTC. Protein sequence: CASSLVSTGTEQYF.